The 13 T cell receptor beta chains below were found in one sample sequenced in a study of blood T cell repertoires in COVID-19 (TCRdb year 2020). Library prep was done by the immunoSEQ multiplex PCR assay. The immuneACCESS repertoire file appears here via TCRdb, limited to in-frame rearrangements. These files lack a portion of the clones; in checked studies, under half of the deficit traces to unresolved V genes, and the cause of the others is not known. The sample records 200,000 or so clones, around 86% of which are singletons. The top ten clonotypes cover nearly 4.5% of the sample. Sequenced input: peripheral blood. Receptors were obtained from a man aged 50 or older with acute or convalescent COVID-19.

The chain employs TRBV9 and TRBJ2-2; possibly TRBD1 for D (6 bases). The V and J ends lost 0 bases and 1 base respectively, with 10 bases between them. CDR1 is SGDLS and CDR2 is YYNGEE in the germline V gene. The CDR3 loop spans 16 amino acids. CDR3 in DNA: TGTGCCAGCAGCGTAGTGCAGGGGCGGAACACCGGGGAGCTGTTTTTT. This encodes CASSVVQGRNTGELFF.

V is TRBV5-5 and J is TRBJ2-7, with TRBD2 identical over 9 bases. The CDR3 spans 15 residues. Germline lookup yields CDR1 SGHKS and CDR2 YYEKEE (reference sequence). After removal of 0 bases from V and 3 bases from J, the junction contained 4 bases not matched to a gene. This CDR3 reads CASSLGLAAYYEQYF. The CDR3 nucleotides read TGTGCCAGCAGCTTGGGACTAGCGGCCTACTACGAGCAGTACTTC.

The gene calls are TRBV5-6 and TRBJ1-2, with D unresolved. V lost 1 base, J lost 4 bases, and 11 bases lay in between. This CDR3 is built from 14 residues. CDR1 SGHDT and CDR2 YYEEEE come from the germline V gene. The CDR3 sequence is CASSLREYAYGYTF. The CDR3 DNA reads TGTGCCAGCAGCTTGCGGGAGTATGCCTATGGCTACACCTTC. Complete variable domain (other parts from reference TRBV5-6 and TRBJ1-2): DAGVTQSPTHLIKTRGQQVTLRCSPKSGHDTVSWYQQALGQGPQFIFQYYEEEERQRGNFPDRFSGHQFPNYSSELNVNALLLGDSALYLCASSLREYAYGYTFGSGTRLTVV.

J is TRBJ1-3 and V is TRBV5-1; D is perhaps TRBD1 (5 bases). Between the trimmed V and J ends, which lost 5 bases and 2 bases, there was a span of 20 bases. CDR3 length: 17 amino acids. Per the germline V gene, CDR1 is SGHRS and CDR2 is YFSETQ. The CDR3 is CASRYTTGQGAGNTIYF. The CDR3 DNA reads as TGCGCCAGCAGATACACAACCGGCCAAGGGGCTGGAAACACCATATATTTT.

The chain has TRBV27 and TRBJ1-5; TRBD1 aligns across 8 bases. The germline gives CDR1 MNHEY, CDR2 SMNVEV (reference sequence). The CDR3 loop spans 16 amino acids. J lost 6 bases, V lost 1 base, and 8 bases had no gene match. The CDR3, as DNA: TGTGCCAGCAGTTTATACGGACAGGGTGGGGGTCAGCCCCAGCATTTT. It encodes CASSLYGQGGGQPQHF.

This rearrangement joins TRBV29-1 to TRBJ1-2; D perhaps matches TRBD1 (5 bases). V was trimmed by 5 bases and J by 3 bases, leaving 10 bases between them. Germline V gives CDR1 SQVTM, CDR2 ANQGSEA. There are 12 residues in the CDR3. The CDR3 DNA follows: TGCAGCGTTCCCCTAGGGGACTATGGCTACACCTTC. It is translated as CSVPLGDYGYTF.

This chain connects TRBV27 to TRBJ2-2, with a tentative D call TRBD2 (5 bases). The CDR3 runs 15 residues. Trimming cost V 3 bases and J 0 bases, with 8 bases left between them. Germline lookup yields CDR1 MNHEY and CDR2 SMNVEV (reference sequence). The CDR3 DNA is TGTGCCAGCAGTTTCCGGGGTGCGAACACCGGGGAGCTGTTTTTT. Its translation is CASSFRGANTGELFF.

This clone was recorded a few times. The rearrangement uses TRBV19 and TRBJ1-5, with TRBD1 matching 10 bases. Germline-derived CDR1 and CDR2 are LNHDA and SQIVND (reference sequence). V lost 5 bases and J lost 5; bases outside the gene matches: 6. This CDR3 is built from 15 residues. CDR3: CASSPRTGGDQPQHF. For the CDR3, the DNA is TGTGCCAGTAGTCCCAGGACAGGGGGGGATCAGCCCCAGCATTTT.

V usage is TRBV7-2 and J usage is TRBJ1-5, with TRBD1 matching 9 bases. Germline CDR1 is SGHTA and CDR2 is FQGNSA. The CDR3 totals 14 residues. V lost 6 bases and J lost 4; bases outside the gene matches: 4. The CDR3 loop reads CASSSDRGNQPQHF. CDR3 DNA sequence: TGTGCCAGCAGTTCCGACAGGGGGAATCAGCCCCAGCATTTT.

The chain carries TRBV25-1 and TRBJ1-1; D possibly corresponds to TRBD1 (6 bases). With 5 bases removed from V and 1 base from J, the gap between germline ends came to 14 bases. The germline V gene has CDR1 MGHDK and CDR2 SYGVNS. The CDR3 sequence is 15 residues long. Here the CDR3 reads CASSHTTGPNTEAFF. Written as DNA, the CDR3 is TGTGCCAGCAGTCATACTACAGGGCCGAACACTGAAGCTTTCTTT.

Here the CDR3 reads CASSLDPIGQSNYEQYF. The CDR3 DNA is TGCGCCAGCAGCTTGGATCCCATTGGACAGTCCAACTACGAGCAGTACTTC. The genes are TRBV5-1 and TRBJ2-7, with D maybe TRBD1 (6 bases). Germline V CDR1 and CDR2: SGHRS, YFSETQ. Between the trimmed V and J ends, which lost 0 bases and 3 bases, there was a span of 19 bases. This CDR3 has 17 residues.

The chain uses TRBV7-9 and TRBJ2-7; D is perhaps TRBD1 (5 bases). The germline V and J ends were trimmed by 4 bases and 4 bases, with 23 bases remaining between them. Germline CDR1 SEHNR, CDR2 FQNEAQ (reference sequence). The CDR3 is 17 residues long. DNA of the CDR3: TGTGCCAGCAGCTCCCGGATCGACAGACCTTCAAGGTACGAGCAGTACTTC. This translates into CASSSRIDRPSRYEQYF.

The J gene is TRBJ2-1, the V gene TRBV6-5; TRBD2 matches 11 bases. V lost 8 bases and J lost 0; bases outside the gene matches: 3. The CDR3 is 15 residues long. The V gene's germline CDR1 is MNHEY and CDR2 SVGAGI. CDR3 sequence (DNA): TGTGCCAGCCGTAGCGGGGGGGCCTCCTACAATGAGCAGTTCTTC. It is translated as CASRSGGASYNEQFF.